One T cell receptor beta chain is described in this entry. Antigen: not known. The sample originates from a study of T cells expressing NK-cell markers. The wider study: It was sorted CD3+CD56-NKG2C+, CD3+CD56+NKG2C- and CD3+CD56+NKG2C+ T cells that provided the TCR beta repertoires. Notes on the study in general: The study left the HCMV specificity of expanded NKG2C+ T cell clones unresolved. For about 6 donors, the dominant NKG2C+ clonotypes made up about 1.0-8% of their CD8+ T cells.

Germline V lookup: CDR1 LGHDT, CDR2 YNNKEL (reference sequence). This CDR3 is built from 14 residues. Using the 5' RACE reads, TCRdb records one entry per CDR3 protein without DNA. This listing includes around 280,000 distinct CDR3 sequences. This sequence originates from a man aged 18 to 35 in good health. The chain has TRBV3-1 and TRBJ2-7; TCRdb calls TRBD2, which cannot be checked without DNA. Sequencing was done on a sample of blood T cells: a sorted CD56 or NKG2C T cell subset, CD4+ or CD8+ T cells, or bulk PBMC T cells (not recorded which). The CDR3 loop is CASSQDAAGYEQYF.